Shown below are 23 T cell receptor beta chains from a single sample sequenced in a study of cytomegalovirus exposure and HLA in healthy donors. 60 Vbeta and 13 Jbeta primers were used in PCR. Profiling relied on immunoSEQ multiplex PCR, and the TCRdb table lists in-frame clones only, not all of them. The table shows about 140,000 clones, with approximately 82% occurring only once. Material for sequencing was PBMCs. These receptors originate from a young man in good health and CMV-seropositive.

The chain combines TRBV19 with TRBJ2-3; 9 bases are a match to TRBD2. Per germline, CDR1 LNHDA and CDR2 SQIVND (reference sequence). The CDR3 sequence is 15 residues long. V shed 5 bases and J 3 bases; nucleotides not matched to a gene: 6. The CDR3, as DNA: TGTGCCAGTAGTCCTTCTAGCGGGGTGACAGATACGCAGTATTTT. This translates into CASSPSSGVTDTQYF.

J is TRBJ2-3 and V is TRBV7-9, with D possibly being TRBD2 (5 bases). The CDR3 is made up of 14 amino acids. Germline CDR1 SEHNR, CDR2 FQNEAQ (reference sequence). V was cut by 5 bases and J by 6 bases, with 15 bases left in between. This chain's CDR3 is CASSPRGTGDTQYF. For the CDR3, the DNA is TGTGCCAGCAGCCCCCGGGGTACTGGGGATACGCAGTATTTT.

This chain joins TRBV5-1 and TRBJ2-1; the match to TRBD1 covers 7 bases. CDR1 is SGHRS and CDR2 is YFSETQ in the germline V gene. The CDR3 is 15 amino acids. The trim removed 0 bases at V and 9 bases at J, leaving 9 bases unmatched. The CDR3, as DNA: TGCGCCAGCAGCTTGGGACAGGGAAGTGTCACTGAGCAGTTCTTC. Protein sequence: CASSLGQGSVTEQFF.

The rearrangement joins TRBV7-2 to TRBJ1-2; D is unresolved. The CDR3 has 13 residues. Germline values: CDR1 SGHTA, CDR2 FQGNSA. V was cut by 5 bases and J by 2 bases, with 9 bases left in between. The CDR3 nucleotides read TGTGCCAGCAGCGCCGGGATAAACTATGGCTACACCTTC. This encodes CASSAGINYGYTF.

V and J are TRBV6-6 and TRBJ2-4; 9 positions agree with TRBD1. J gave up 6 bases and V 6 bases, and 12 bases lay outside the gene matches. Germline V CDR1 and CDR2: MNHNY, SVGAGI (reference sequence). CDR3 length: 16 amino acids. Here the CDR3 DNA reads TGTGCCAGCAGCCAAGGAATGACAGGGGGGGGAAACATTCAGTACTTC. Its protein is CASSQGMTGGGNIQYF.

The chain employs TRBV11-3 and TRBJ2-3, with 10 positions matching TRBD2. CDR3 length: 17 residues. Germline assignment: CDR1 SGHNT and CDR2 YENEEA. Trimming took 1 base from V and 2 from J; bases not matched to a gene: 6. The CDR3 region has the DNA TGTGCCAGCAGCTTAGTCCCTAGCGGGAGTGCCACAGATACGCAGTATTTT. Translation: CASSLVPSGSATDTQYF.

The chain employs TRBV19 and TRBJ1-1; D possibly corresponds to TRBD1 (6 bases). V gave up 5 bases and J gave up 2 bases, with 12 bases separating them. Germline CDR1 is LNHDA and CDR2 is SQIVND (reference sequence). This CDR3 has 14 residues. CDR3 loop: CASSRAGVNTEAFF. CDR3 bases: TGTGCCAGTAGTCGGGCAGGGGTTAACACTGAAGCTTTCTTT.

V is TRBV7-9 and J is TRBJ2-2, with 7 bases lining up with TRBD1. The V and J ends lost 5 bases and 6 bases, in that order; junction bases with no gene match: 12. The germline V gene has CDR1 SEHNR and CDR2 FQNEAQ (reference sequence). The CDR3 covers 16 residues. The CDR3 nucleotides read TGTGCCAGCAGCCCAGCGAAGACAGGGCAGCCCGGGGAGCTGTTTTTT. Amino acids: CASSPAKTGQPGELFF. Filled out from reference TRBV7-9 and TRBJ2-2, the complete variable domain reads DTGVSQNPRHKITKRGQNVTFRCDPISEHNRLYWYRQTLGQGPEFLTYFQNEAQLEKSRLLSDRFSAERPKGSFSTLEIQRTEQGDSAMYLCASSPAKTGQPGELFFGEGSRLTVL.

This chain connects TRBV2 to TRBJ2-7, with D perhaps TRBD1 (5 bases). Trimming shortened V by 6 bases and J by 2 bases, and 14 bases separated the two germline ends. The CDR3 loop spans 14 amino acids. In germline, CDR1 is SNHLY, CDR2 FYNNEI. CDR3: CASSRTRQTYEQYF. The DNA for the CDR3 is TGTGCCAGCAGCCGTACTCGACAGACCTACGAGCAGTACTTC. The full variable domain, its missing parts supplied by reference TRBV2 and TRBJ2-7, is EPEVTQTPSHQVTQMGQEVILRCVPISNHLYFYWYRQILGQKVEFLVSFYNNEISEKSEIFDDQFSVERPDGSNFTLKIRSTKLEDSAMYFCASSRTRQTYEQYFGPGTRLTVT.

This chain connects TRBV5-6 to TRBJ1-4; a possible D gene is TRBD1 (6 bases). Trimming shortened V by 2 bases and J by 4 bases, and 9 bases separated the two germline ends. The CDR3 has 14 residues. CDR1 is SGHDT and CDR2 is YYEEEE in the germline V gene. The CDR3 spells CASSFGQINEKLFF. The CDR3 DNA follows: TGTGCCAGCAGCTTTGGACAGATTAATGAAAAACTGTTTTTT.

This clone came up a few times. V is TRBV4-1 and J is TRBJ1-5, with TRBD1 matching 7 bases. The ends lost 0 bases at V and 4 bases at J; junction bases unmatched: 3. Germline V CDR1 and CDR2: MGHRA, YSYEKL. The CDR3 sequence is 15 residues long. CDR3 in amino acids: CASSQEDRLNQPQHF. DNA for the CDR3: TGCGCCAGCAGCCAAGAGGACAGGTTAAATCAGCCCCAGCATTTT.

The rearrangement joins TRBV7-9 to TRBJ2-5; 9 bases fit TRBD1. The CDR3 totals 14 residues. The germline V gene encodes CDR1 SEHNR and CDR2 FQNEAQ (reference sequence). Losses at the gene ends were 5 bases for V and 4 bases for J; bases not matched to a gene: 5. CDR3 coding DNA: TGTGCCAGCAGCCAGGACAGGGGCGGAGAGACCCAGTACTTC. It codes for CASSQDRGGETQYF. Based on the CDR3 plus reference TRBV7-9 and TRBJ2-5, the full variable domain is DTGVSQNPRHKITKRGQNVTFRCDPISEHNRLYWYRQTLGQGPEFLTYFQNEAQLEKSRLLSDRFSAERPKGSFSTLEIQRTEQGDSAMYLCASSQDRGGETQYFGPGTRLLVL.

This chain uses TRBV28 with TRBJ1-1; TRBD1 is a possible D gene (6 bases). The ends were cut back, 5 bases at V and 1 base at J, with 17 bases in the middle. Germline-derived CDR1 and CDR2 are MDHEN and SYDVKM. This CDR3 comprises 16 residues. The DNA for the CDR3 is TGTGCCAGCAGTCCTCCCCGGGGACATAAGAACACTGAAGCTTTCTTT. Translation: CASSPPRGHKNTEAFF.

The V call is TRBV4-2, the J call TRBJ1-1, with 7 positions matching TRBD1. J was trimmed by 1 base and V by 3 bases; bases with no gene match: 2. Germline CDR1 LGHNA, CDR2 YNFKEQ. CDR3 size: 14 residues. CDR3 sequence (DNA): TGTGCCAGCAGCCAGAACAGGGGGAACACTGAAGCTTTCTTT. Residues: CASSQNRGNTEAFF.

This rearrangement joins TRBV9 to TRBJ2-6; 7 bases align to TRBD1. Germline loops: CDR1 SGDLS, CDR2 YYNGEE. CDR3 size: 14 residues. J lost 0 bases, V lost 10 bases, and 4 bases had no gene match. CDR3 coding DNA: TGTGCCTCAGGGGGTTACTCTGGGGCCAACGTCCTGACTTTC. It codes for CASGGYSGANVLTF. Full variable domain (outside the CDR3, taken from reference TRBV9 and TRBJ2-6): DSGVTQTPKHLITATGQRVTLRCSPRSGDLSVYWYQQSLDQGLQFLIQYYNGEERAKGNILERFSAQQFPDLHSELNLSSLELGDSALYFCASGGYSGANVLTFGAGSRLTVL.

This chain connects TRBV7-6 to TRBJ2-7, with TRBD1 matching 7 bases. After removal of 2 bases from V and 5 bases from J, the junction contained 12 bases not matched to a gene. The CDR3 totals 16 residues. Germline V CDR1 and CDR2: SGHVS, FNYEAQ. The CDR3 loop is CASSLRKGGGNNEQYF. The CDR3 bases are TGTGCCAGCAGCTTAAGAAAAGGGGGCGGCAATAACGAGCAGTACTTC. The full variable domain, its missing parts supplied by reference TRBV7-6 and TRBJ2-7, is GAGVSQSPRYKVTKRGQDVALRCDPISGHVSLYWYRQALGQGPEFLTYFNYEAQQDKSGLPNDRFSAERPEGSISTLTIQRTEQRDSAMYRCASSLRKGGGNNEQYFGPGTRLTVT.

The chain is built from TRBV4-2 and TRBJ1-2; 8 nucleotides line up with TRBD1. Germline assignment: CDR1 LGHNA and CDR2 YNFKEQ. The CDR3 consists of 13 residues. V lost 5 bases, J lost 4 bases, and 3 bases stayed unmatched. The CDR3 sequence: CASSSTGAYGYTF. In nucleotides, the CDR3 is TGTGCCAGCAGCTCGACAGGGGCCTATGGCTACACCTTC.

For this clone: In the same sample, other DNA sequences code for this CDR3. The genes are TRBV6-5 and TRBJ1-4; TRBD1 might be the D (6 bases). V was pared by 2 bases and J by 2 bases, with 9 bases between. CDR1 is MNHEY, CDR2 SVGAGI, per germline. The CDR3 consists of 15 residues. DNA for the CDR3: TGTGCCAGCAGTTACGGGCAGGGGACTAATGAAAAACTGTTTTTT. It encodes CASSYGQGTNEKLFF.

The chain's CDR3 is CASSVDGGGFYEQYF. The CDR3 region has the DNA TGTGCCAGCAGCGTAGATGGGGGCGGCTTCTACGAGCAGTACTTC. V is TRBV9 and J is TRBJ2-7; weak D call: TRBD1 (6 bases). This CDR3 spans 15 amino acids. Germline V gene lookup returns CDR1 SGDLS and CDR2 YYNGEE. With 0 bases removed from V and 3 bases from J, the gap between germline ends came to 13 bases.

This clone was seen more than once but under ten times. The chain joins TRBV18 to TRBJ1-5; D remains ambiguous. Trimming stripped 6 bases from V and 0 bases from J, with 12 bases between. This CDR3 spans 15 amino acids. Germline-derived CDR1 and CDR2 are KGHSH and LQKENI. CDR3 loop: CASSRHPDSNQPQHF. CDR3 sequence (DNA): TGTGCCAGCTCCCGACACCCAGATAGCAATCAGCCCCAGCATTTT. Full variable domain (outside the CDR3, taken from reference TRBV18 and TRBJ1-5): NAGVMQNPRHLVRRRGQEARLRCSPMKGHSHVYWYRQLPEEGLKFMVYLQKENIIDESGMPKERFSAEFPKEGPSILRIQQVVRGDSAAYFCASSRHPDSNQPQHFGDGTRLSIL.

The chain joins TRBV7-3 to TRBJ2-5; weak D call: TRBD2 (5 bases). This CDR3 is 13 amino acids long. Deletions cut 5 bases from V and 5 bases from J, with 12 bases between. Germline V gives CDR1 SGHTA, CDR2 FQGTGA. This CDR3 is CASSLLGVETQYF. The CDR3 DNA sequence: TGTGCCAGCAGCCTACTGGGAGTTGAGACCCAGTACTTC.

The chain couples TRBV29-1 to TRBJ1-5; the match to TRBD1 covers 7 bases. Per the germline V gene, CDR1 is SQVTM and CDR2 is ANQGSEA. Trimming cost V 6 bases and J 6 bases; bases outside gene matches: 8. This CDR3 comprises 13 residues. The CDR3, as DNA: TGCAGCGTGGCCGGGACAGAGGGTCAGCCCCAGCATTTT. Protein product: CSVAGTEGQPQHF.

J is TRBJ1-6 and V is TRBV4-1; no clear D gene. V was shortened by 1 base and J by 0 bases, with 16 bases between the two germline ends. Germline V gene sequence: CDR1 MGHRA, CDR2 YSYEKL. This CDR3 contains 19 residues. CDR3 residues: CASSQAAGAPSSYNSPLHF. The CDR3 coding sequence is TGCGCCAGCAGCCAAGCTGCGGGAGCCCCGAGCTCCTATAATTCACCCCTCCACTTT.